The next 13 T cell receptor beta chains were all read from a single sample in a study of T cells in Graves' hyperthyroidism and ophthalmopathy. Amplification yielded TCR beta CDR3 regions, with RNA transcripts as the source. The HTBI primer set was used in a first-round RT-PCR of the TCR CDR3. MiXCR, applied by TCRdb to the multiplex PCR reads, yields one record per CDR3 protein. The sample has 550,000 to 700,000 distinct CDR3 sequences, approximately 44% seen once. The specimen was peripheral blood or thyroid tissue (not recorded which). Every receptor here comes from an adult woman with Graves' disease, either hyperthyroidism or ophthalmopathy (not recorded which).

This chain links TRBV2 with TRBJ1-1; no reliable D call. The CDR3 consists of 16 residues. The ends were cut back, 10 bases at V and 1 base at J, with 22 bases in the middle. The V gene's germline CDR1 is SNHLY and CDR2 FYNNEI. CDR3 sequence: CANPLKLGQKNTEAFF. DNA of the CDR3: TGTGCCAACCCTCTGAAGTTGGGTCAGAAGAACACTGAAGCTTTCTTT. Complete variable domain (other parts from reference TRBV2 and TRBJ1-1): EPEVTQTPSHQVTQMGQEVILRCVPISNHLYFYWYRQILGQKVEFLVSFYNNEISEKSEIFDDQFSVERPDGSNFTLKIRSTKLEDSAMYFCANPLKLGQKNTEAFFGQGTRLTVV.

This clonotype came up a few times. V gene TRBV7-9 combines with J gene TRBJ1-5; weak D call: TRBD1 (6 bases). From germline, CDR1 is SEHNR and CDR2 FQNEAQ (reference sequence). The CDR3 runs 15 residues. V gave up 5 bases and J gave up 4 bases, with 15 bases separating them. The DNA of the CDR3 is TGTGCCAGCAGCCTCGGGACAAGGTTGAATCAGCCCCAGCATTTT. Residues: CASSLGTRLNQPQHF.

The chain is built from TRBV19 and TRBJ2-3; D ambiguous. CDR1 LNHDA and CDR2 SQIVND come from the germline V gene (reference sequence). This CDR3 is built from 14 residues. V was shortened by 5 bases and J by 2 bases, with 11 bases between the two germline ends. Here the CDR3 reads CASSSEVSTDTQYF. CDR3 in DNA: TGTGCCAGTAGTTCAGAGGTTTCCACAGATACGCAGTATTTT.

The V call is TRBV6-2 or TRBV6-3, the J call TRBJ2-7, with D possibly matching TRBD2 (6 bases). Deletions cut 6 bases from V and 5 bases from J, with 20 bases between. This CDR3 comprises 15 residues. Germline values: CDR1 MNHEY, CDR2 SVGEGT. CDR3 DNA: TGTGCCAGCAGCCGGGGTGGGGACTCGACGGACGAGCAGTACTTC. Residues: CASSRGGDSTDEQYF.

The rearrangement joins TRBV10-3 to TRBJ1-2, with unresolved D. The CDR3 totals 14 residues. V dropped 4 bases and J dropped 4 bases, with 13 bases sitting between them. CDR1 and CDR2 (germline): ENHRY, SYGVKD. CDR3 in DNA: TGTGCCATCAGTGGAGGTGCGGAACCCTATGGCTACACCTTC. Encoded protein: CAISGGAEPYGYTF.

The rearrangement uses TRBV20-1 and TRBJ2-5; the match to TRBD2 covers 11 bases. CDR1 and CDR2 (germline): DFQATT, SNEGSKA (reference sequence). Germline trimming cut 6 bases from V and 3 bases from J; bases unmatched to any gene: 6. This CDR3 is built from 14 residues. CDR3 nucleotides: TGCAGTGCCTTACTTAGCGGGAGGGAAGAGACCCAGTACTTC. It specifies CSALLSGREETQYF.

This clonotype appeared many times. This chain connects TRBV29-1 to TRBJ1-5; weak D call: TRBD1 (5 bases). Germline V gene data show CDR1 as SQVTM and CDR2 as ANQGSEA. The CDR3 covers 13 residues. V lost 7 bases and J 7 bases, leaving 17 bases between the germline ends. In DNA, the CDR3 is TGCAGCGCCAGATTGTCAGGGAAACAGCCCCAGCATTTT. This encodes CSARLSGKQPQHF.

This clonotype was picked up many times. CDR3 DNA sequence: TGCGCCAGCAGCCATCCTCCGCGGGGCCAAAATGGCTACACCTTC. Its translation is CASSHPPRGQNGYTF. The chain has TRBV4-1 and TRBJ1-2; maybe TRBD1 (5 bases). The CDR3 contains 15 residues. Germline V gene lookup returns CDR1 MGHRA and CDR2 YSYEKL. The germline V and J ends were trimmed by 3 bases and 6 bases, with 17 bases remaining between them.

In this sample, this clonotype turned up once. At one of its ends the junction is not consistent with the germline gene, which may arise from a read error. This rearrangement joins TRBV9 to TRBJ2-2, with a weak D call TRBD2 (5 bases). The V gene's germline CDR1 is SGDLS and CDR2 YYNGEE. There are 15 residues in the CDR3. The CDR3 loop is CASGTGPTNTGELFF. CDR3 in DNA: TGTGCCAGCGGCACCGGACCAACGAACACCGGGGAGCTGTTCTTT.

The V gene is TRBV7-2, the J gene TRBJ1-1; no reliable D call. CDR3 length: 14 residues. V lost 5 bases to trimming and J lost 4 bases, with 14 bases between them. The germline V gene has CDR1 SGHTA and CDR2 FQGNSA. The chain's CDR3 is CASSQEWAGTEAFF. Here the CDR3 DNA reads TGTGCCAGCAGCCAAGAATGGGCGGGCACTGAAGCTTTCTTT.

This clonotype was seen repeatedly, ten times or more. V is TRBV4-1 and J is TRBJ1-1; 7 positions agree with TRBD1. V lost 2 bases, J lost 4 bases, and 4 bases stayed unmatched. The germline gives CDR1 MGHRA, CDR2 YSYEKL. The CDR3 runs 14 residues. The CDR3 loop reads CASSQRDSFTEAFF. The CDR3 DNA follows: TGCGCCAGCAGCCAAAGGGACAGCTTCACTGAAGCTTTCTTT.

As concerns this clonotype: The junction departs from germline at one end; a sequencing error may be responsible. This chain's CDR3 is CASSTDLSEKLFF. The CDR3 region has the DNA TGCGCCAGCAGCACGGACCTTAGTGAAAAACTGTTTTTT. The J gene is TRBJ1-4, the V gene TRBV7-9; unclear D gene. CDR1 and CDR2 (germline): SEHNR, FQNEAQ (reference sequence). The CDR3 runs to 13 residues. Looking up the rest from reference TRBV7-9 and TRBJ1-4 gives the full variable domain: DTGVSQNPRHKITKRGQNVTFRCDPISEHNRLYWYRQTLGQGPEFLTYFQNEAQLEKSRLLSDRFSAERPKGSFSTLEIQRTEQGDSAMYLCASSTDLSEKLFFGSGTQLSVL.

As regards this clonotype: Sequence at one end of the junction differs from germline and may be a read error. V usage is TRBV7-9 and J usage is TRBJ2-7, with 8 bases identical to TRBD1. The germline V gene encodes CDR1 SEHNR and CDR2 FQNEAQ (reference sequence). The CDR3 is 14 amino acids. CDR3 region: CTSSLDRGSYEQYF. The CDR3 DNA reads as TGTACCAGCAGCTTAGACAGGGGCTCCTACGAGCAGTACTTC.